The 5 T cell receptor beta chains in this list originate from one sample, sequenced in a study of CDR3 diversity in severe acne. Each CDR3 protein is one row after TCRdb ran MiXCR on the PCR reads. The table has about 76,000 distinct CDR3 sequences, around 49% seen once; the top ten hold 13% to 15%. Sequencing was performed on blood. All receptors come from a male donor in good health, without acne.

The chain employs TRBV5-6 and TRBJ1-2, with D hard to call. CDR1 is SGHDT, CDR2 YYEEEE, per germline. The CDR3 has 14 residues. V was pared by 0 bases and J by 4 bases, with 10 bases between. CDR3 sequence reads: CASSLADTGYGYTF. The DNA for the CDR3 is TGTGCCAGCAGCTTGGCCGACACTGGCTATGGCTACACCTTC.

The genes are TRBV2 and TRBJ2-2; 12 nucleotides align to TRBD2. The germline CDR1 and CDR2 sequences are SNHLY and FYNNEI. This CDR3 spans 14 amino acids. J was trimmed by 5 bases and V by 10 bases; bases with no gene match: 5. The CDR3 DNA reads TGTGCCACCGCCGGGACTAGCGGGACCGGGGAGCTGTTTTTT. Translated: CATAGTSGTGELFF. The full variable domain, rest sourced from reference TRBV2 and TRBJ2-2, is EPEVTQTPSHQVTQMGQEVILRCVPISNHLYFYWYRQILGQKVEFLVSFYNNEISEKSEIFDDQFSVERPDGSNFTLKIRSTKLEDSAMYFCATAGTSGTGELFFGEGSRLTVL.

To note about this clonotype: It is likely a read error, because the conserved phenylalanine at the end of the CDR3 is missing. It is unclear where the CDR3 begins or ends on the DNA, so no DNA is shown, and the CDR3 is as TCRdb lists it. V gene TRBV7-2 combines with J gene TRBJ2-1; the table's D call, TRBD2, was not checked against the DNA. The CDR3 is 16 residues long, counting both termini. Germline V lookup: CDR1 SGHTA, CDR2 FQGNSA. CDR3 loop: CASTQGLAVSYNEPLC.

Ten or more counts support this clonotype. This rearrangement joins TRBV5-1 to TRBJ2-2, with TRBD2 identical over 13 bases. Trimming cost V 4 bases and J 1 base; bases outside gene matches: 1. The V gene's germline CDR1 is SGHRS and CDR2 YFSETQ. This CDR3 spans 16 amino acids. The CDR3 region has the DNA TGCGCCAGCAGCCGGACTAGCGGGGGGAACACCGGGGAGCTGTTTTTT. Amino acid sequence: CASSRTSGGNTGELFF.

The rearrangement joins TRBV10-3 to TRBJ1-1; 7 bases are a match to TRBD1. CDR1 and CDR2 from the germline V gene are ENHRY and SYGVKD. With 6 bases clipped from V and 5 bases from J, the junction kept 12 bases outside the gene matches. This CDR3 has 15 amino acids. The CDR3 protein is CAIRQGLGSGTEAFF. In DNA, the CDR3 is TGTGCCATCAGACAGGGGTTGGGGTCTGGGACTGAAGCTTTCTTT.